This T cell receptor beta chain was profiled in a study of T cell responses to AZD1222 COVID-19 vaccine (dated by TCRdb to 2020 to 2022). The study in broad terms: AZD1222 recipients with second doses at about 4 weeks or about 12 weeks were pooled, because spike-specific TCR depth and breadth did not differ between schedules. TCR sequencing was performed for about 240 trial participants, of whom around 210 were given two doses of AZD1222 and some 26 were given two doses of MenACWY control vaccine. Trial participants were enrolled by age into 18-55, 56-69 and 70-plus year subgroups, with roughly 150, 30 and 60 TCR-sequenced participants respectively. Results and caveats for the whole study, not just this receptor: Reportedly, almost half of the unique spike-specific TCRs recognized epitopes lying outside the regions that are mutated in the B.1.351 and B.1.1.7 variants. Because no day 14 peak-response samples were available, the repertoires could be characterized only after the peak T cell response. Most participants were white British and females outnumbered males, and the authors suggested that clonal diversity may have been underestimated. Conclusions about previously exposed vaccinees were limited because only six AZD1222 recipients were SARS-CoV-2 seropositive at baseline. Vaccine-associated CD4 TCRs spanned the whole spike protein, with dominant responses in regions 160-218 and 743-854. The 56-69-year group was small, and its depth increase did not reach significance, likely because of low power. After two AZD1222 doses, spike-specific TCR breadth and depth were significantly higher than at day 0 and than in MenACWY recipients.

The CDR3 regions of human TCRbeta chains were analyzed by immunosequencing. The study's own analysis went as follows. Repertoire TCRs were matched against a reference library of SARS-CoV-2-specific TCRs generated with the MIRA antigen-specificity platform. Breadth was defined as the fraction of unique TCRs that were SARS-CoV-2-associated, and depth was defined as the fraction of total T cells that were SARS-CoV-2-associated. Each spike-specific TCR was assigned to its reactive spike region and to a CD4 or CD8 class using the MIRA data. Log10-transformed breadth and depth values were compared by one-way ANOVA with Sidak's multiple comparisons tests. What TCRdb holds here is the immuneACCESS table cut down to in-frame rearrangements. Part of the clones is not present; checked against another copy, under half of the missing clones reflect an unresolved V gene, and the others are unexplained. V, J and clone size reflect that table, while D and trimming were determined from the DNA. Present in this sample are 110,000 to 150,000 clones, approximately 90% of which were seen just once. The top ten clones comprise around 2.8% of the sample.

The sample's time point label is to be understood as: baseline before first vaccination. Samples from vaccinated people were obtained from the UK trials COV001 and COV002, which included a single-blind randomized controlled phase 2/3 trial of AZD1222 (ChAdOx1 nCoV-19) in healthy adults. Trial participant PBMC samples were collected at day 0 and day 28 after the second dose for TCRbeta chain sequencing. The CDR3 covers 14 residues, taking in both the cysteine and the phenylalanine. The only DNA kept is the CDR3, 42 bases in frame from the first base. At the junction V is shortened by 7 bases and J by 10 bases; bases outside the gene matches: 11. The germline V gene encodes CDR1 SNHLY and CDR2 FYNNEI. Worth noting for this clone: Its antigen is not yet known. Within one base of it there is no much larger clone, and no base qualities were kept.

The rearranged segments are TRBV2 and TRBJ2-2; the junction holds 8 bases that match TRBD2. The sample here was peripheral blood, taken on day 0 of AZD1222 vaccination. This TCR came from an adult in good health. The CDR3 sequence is CASTGTRNLEELFF. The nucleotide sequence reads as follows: TGTGCCAGCACCGGGACTAGAAATTTAGAGGAGCTGTTTTTT.